These T cell receptor beta chains were read from a single sample in a study of persistence of HIV-infected CD4 T cells. Sequenced by immunoSEQ multiplex PCR; TCRdb stores in-frame clones only, minus some. The data show around 8,000 clones, roughly two thirds seen once. No antigen has been assigned to these receptors. The specimen was CD4+ T cells sorted from PBMCs after approximately 19-hour stimulation, collected from a patient who received antiretroviral therapy. The receptors come from an adult man with HIV who was CMV-seropositive. The conserved cysteine and the conserved F or W are not part of the CDR3 here. The order of the fields is J gene, D gene, V gene, CDR3 protein. A D gene is named only where the DNA matches it firmly.

J: TRBJ1-1; D: .; V: TRBV5-1; CDR3: ASSLSHGGTEAF
J: TRBJ2-5; D: TRBD1; V: TRBV15; CDR3: ATSRDYEGARETQY
J: TRBJ1-1; D: .; V: TRBV6-5; CDR3: ASSYSSVAF
J: TRBJ1-6; D: .; V: TRBV7-2; CDR3: ASSLIYYNSPLH
J: TRBJ1-1; D: .; V: TRBV7-8; CDR3: ASSFLGGSTEAF
J: TRBJ1-1; D: .; V: TRBV30; CDR3: AWRPAENPNTEAF
J: TRBJ1-2; D: .; V: TRBV6-1; CDR3: ASSDDRLHGYGYT
J: TRBJ1-1; D: .; V: TRBV7-2; CDR3: ASSLAGRTEAF
J: TRBJ1-5; D: .; V: TRBV2; CDR3: ASKFEGGNSNQPQH
J: TRBJ1-1; D: .; V: TRBV14; CDR3: ASSQERQRNTEAF
J: TRBJ2-5; D: .; V: TRBV18; CDR3: ATTNHAGVQETQY
J: TRBJ2-5; D: .; V: TRBV7-9; CDR3: ASSLMRKGGETQY
J: TRBJ2-5; D: .; V: TRBV6-4; CDR3: ASSSGPGETQY
J: TRBJ1-2; D: .; V: TRBV11-2; CDR3: ASSLAILDRTFF
J: TRBJ1-3; D: .; V: TRBV25-1; CDR3: ASSGTLLYSGNTIY
J: TRBJ1-2; D: TRBD1; V: TRBV2; CDR3: ASSDQGAYGYT
J: TRBJ2-7; D: TRBD1; V: TRBV4-1; CDR3: ASSHQIGQGSYEQY
J: TRBJ2-1; D: TRBD2; V: TRBV18; CDR3: ASSPPGGSGASSYNEQF
J: TRBJ2-7; D: .; V: TRBV6-5; CDR3: ASSYSKGVSYEQY
J: TRBJ2-3; D: .; V: TRBV7-9; CDR3: ASSFYDTQY
J: TRBJ1-1; D: .; V: TRBV30; CDR3: AWSPEMNTEAF
J: TRBJ1-2; D: .; V: TRBV6-1; CDR3: ASSEEVSRLYGYT
J: TRBJ1-1; D: TRBD1; V: TRBV3-1/TRBV3-2; CDR3: ASSQGYWGQMNTEAF
J: TRBJ1-6; D: .; V: TRBV4-1; CDR3: ASSQEEGRYNSPLH
J: TRBJ1-1; D: .; V: TRBV4-1; CDR3: ASSHGDGRSEAF
J: TRBJ2-5; D: TRBD2; V: TRBV19; CDR3: ASSIDLSSGGETQY
J: TRBJ2-2; D: .; V: TRBV3-1/TRBV3-2; CDR3: ASNQAGGIGTGELF
J: TRBJ2-7; D: .; V: TRBV28; CDR3: ASSLSGGYEQY
J: TRBJ1-5; D: .; V: TRBV19; CDR3: ASSIKVGRGRNQPQH
J: TRBJ1-5; D: .; V: TRBV2; CDR3: ATQVRENQPQH
J: TRBJ1-2; D: .; V: TRBV19; CDR3: ASSIVPANYGYT
J: TRBJ2-3; D: TRBD2; V: TRBV2; CDR3: ASRDWDYTDTQY
J: TRBJ2-5; D: .; V: TRBV9; CDR3: ASSVSRQETQY
J: TRBJ1-5; D: .; V: TRBV30; CDR3: AWSAGEWQPQH
J: TRBJ1-3; D: .; V: TRBV7-6; CDR3: ASSLGGGNTIY
J: TRBJ2-3; D: .; V: TRBV5-1; CDR3: ASSSVGDTQY
J: TRBJ2-2; D: TRBD1; V: TRBV4-1; CDR3: ASRTGTGGRSTGELF
J: TRBJ2-1; D: TRBD2; V: TRBV6-2/TRBV6-3; CDR3: ASSYGGRTDNEQF
J: TRBJ1-3; D: .; V: TRBV15; CDR3: ATSRDLGGAGNTIY
J: TRBJ2-2; D: .; V: TRBV9; CDR3: ASSVDSGRANTGELF
J: TRBJ1-2; D: .; V: TRBV12-3/TRBV12-4; CDR3: ASSYTGGGYT
J: TRBJ2-5; D: .; V: TRBV4-1; CDR3: ASSQPEGFRIETQY
J: TRBJ2-6; D: .; V: TRBV5-1; CDR3: ASSPTGANVLT
J: TRBJ2-3; D: TRBD2; V: TRBV27; CDR3: ASSRPSGGALHTQY